The T cell receptor beta chain under discussion was sequenced for a study of blood T cells in healthy people across ages. Together with a sample-barcoded 5' primer, a J-beta primer mix was included in a second PCR lasting about 7 to 12 cycles. A template-switch adaptor containing 12 random nucleotides labeled each cDNA molecule. TCRdb used MiXCR to reprocess the 5' RACE reads, holding one entry per CDR3 protein. In the table there are about 540,000 distinct CDR3 sequences, less than 25% of which are singletons. Trimming pared 3 bases from V and 5 bases from J, leaving 8 bases between. This CDR3 has 13 residues. This clonotype was seen a handful of times. Another study also made use of these data, one on T cells of mothers and their children. As reported in that work: Sequencing got over 9 million TCR beta CDR3 reads from each mother and approximately 3 million from each child.

Sequencing was carried out using blood. The TCR was taken from a boy between 5 and 17 years old in good health. The chain joins TRBV12-3 or TRBV12-4 to TRBJ2-1; D ambiguous. The CDR3 protein is CASSFTTDNEQFF. The CDR3 DNA sequence: TGTGCCAGCAGTTTTACCACGGACAATGAGCAGTTCTTC.